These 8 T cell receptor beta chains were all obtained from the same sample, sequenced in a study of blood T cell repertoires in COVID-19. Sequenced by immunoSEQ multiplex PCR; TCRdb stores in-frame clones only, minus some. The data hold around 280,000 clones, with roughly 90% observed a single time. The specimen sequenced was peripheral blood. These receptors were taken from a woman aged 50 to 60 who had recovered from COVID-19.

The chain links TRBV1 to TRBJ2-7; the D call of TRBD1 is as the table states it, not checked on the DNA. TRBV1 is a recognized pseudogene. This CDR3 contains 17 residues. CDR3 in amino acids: CTSTSLKGQLRSYEQYF. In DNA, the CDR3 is TGCACCAGCACCTCATTAAAAGGACAGCTTCGCTCCTACGAGCAGTACTTC.

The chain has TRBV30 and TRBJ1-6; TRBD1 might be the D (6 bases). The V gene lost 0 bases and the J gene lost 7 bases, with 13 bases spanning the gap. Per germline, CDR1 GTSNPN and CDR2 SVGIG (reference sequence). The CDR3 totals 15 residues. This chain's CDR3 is CAWSVRTVDNSPLHF. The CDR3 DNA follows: TGTGCCTGGAGTGTACGGACAGTCGACAATTCACCCCTCCACTTT.

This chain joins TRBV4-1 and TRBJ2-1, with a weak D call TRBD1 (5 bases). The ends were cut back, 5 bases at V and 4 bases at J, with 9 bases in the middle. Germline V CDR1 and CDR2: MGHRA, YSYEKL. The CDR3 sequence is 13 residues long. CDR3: CASSLDTYNEQFF. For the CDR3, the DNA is TGCGCCAGCAGCTTGGACACTTACAATGAGCAGTTCTTC.

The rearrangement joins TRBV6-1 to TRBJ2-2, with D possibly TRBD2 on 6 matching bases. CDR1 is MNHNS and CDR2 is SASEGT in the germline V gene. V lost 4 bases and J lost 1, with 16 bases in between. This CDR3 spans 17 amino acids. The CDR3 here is CASSVAVFGGNTGELFF. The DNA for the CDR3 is TGTGCCAGCAGTGTCGCGGTATTCGGGGGGAACACCGGGGAGCTGTTTTTT.

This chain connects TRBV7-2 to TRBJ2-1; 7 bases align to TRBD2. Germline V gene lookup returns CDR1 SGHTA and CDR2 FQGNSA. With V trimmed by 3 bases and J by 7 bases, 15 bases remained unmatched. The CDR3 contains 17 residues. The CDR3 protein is CASSFRVGGSPRNEQFF. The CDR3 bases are TGTGCCAGCAGCTTTAGGGTTGGCGGGAGCCCCAGGAATGAGCAGTTCTTC. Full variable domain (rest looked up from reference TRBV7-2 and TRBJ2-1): GAGVSQSPSNKVTEKGKDVELRCDPISGHTALYWYRQSLGQGLEFLIYFQGNSAPDKSGLPSDRFSAERTGGSVSTLTIQRTQQEDSAVYLCASSFRVGGSPRNEQFFGPGTRLTVL.

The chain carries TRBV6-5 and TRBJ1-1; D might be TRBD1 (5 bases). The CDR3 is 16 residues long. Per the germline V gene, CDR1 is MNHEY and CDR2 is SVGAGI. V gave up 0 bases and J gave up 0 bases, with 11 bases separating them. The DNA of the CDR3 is TGTGCCAGCAGTTACTCGGCCTTGACAGTGAACACTGAAGCTTTCTTT. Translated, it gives CASSYSALTVNTEAFF.

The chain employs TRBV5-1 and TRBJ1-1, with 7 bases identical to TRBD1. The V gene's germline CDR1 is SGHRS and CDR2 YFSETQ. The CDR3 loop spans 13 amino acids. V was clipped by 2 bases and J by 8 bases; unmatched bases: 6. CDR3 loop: CASSFAATGEAFF. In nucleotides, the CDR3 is TGCGCCAGCAGCTTCGCAGCGACAGGGGAAGCTTTCTTT.

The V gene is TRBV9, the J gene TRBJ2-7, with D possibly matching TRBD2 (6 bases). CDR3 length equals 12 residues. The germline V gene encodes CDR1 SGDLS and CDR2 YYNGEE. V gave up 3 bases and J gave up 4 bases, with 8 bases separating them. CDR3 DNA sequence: TGTGCCAGCAGCGCGGAGGGGTACGAGCAGTACTTC. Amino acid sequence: CASSAEGYEQYF.